This entry features one T cell receptor (beta chain) sequence. Data came from immunoSEQ multiplex PCR; TCRdb stores just in-frame clones and leaves some out. This sample has 130,000 or so clones, with around 85% found just once. Time point meaning: pretreatment peripheral blood. The sample belongs to a study of PD-L1 blockade in urothelial cancer. In the study overall: As for prior chemotherapy regimens, patients had received 0 to 3.

Germline-derived CDR1 and CDR2 are LNHDA and SQIVND (reference sequence). V was pared by 6 bases and J by 5 bases, with 3 bases of the junction left unmatched. This CDR3 region has 14 residues. Source: PBMCs, taken around atezolizumab (anti-PD-L1) treatment. The clonotype comes from a man in his forties or fifties with urothelial cancer. V is TRBV19 and J is TRBJ2-2, with 10 positions matching TRBD2. The chain's CDR3 is CASSLAGVTGELFF. The DNA for the CDR3 is TGTGCCAGTAGCCTAGCGGGAGTTACCGGGGAGCTGTTTTTT.